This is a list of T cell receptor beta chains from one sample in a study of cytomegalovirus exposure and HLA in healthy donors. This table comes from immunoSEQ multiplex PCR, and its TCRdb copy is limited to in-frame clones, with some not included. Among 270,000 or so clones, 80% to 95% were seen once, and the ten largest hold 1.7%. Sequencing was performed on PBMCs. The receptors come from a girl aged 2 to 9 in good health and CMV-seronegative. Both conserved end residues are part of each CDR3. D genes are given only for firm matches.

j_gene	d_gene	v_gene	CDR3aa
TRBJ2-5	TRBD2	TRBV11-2	CASSLGLAGGGETQYF
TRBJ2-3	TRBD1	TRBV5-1	CASSPGQGTDTQYF
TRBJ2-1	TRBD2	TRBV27	CASSPRLAGSYNEQFF
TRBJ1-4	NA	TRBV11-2	CASSEDGTRGEKLFF
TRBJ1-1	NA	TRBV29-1	CSVEALGGNTEAFF
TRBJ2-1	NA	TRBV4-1	CASSQDQVRANYNEQFF
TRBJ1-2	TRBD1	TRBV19	CASNALGGQVGYGYTF
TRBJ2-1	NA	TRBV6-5	CASRPPGLAIIF
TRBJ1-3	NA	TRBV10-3	CATALQVSGNTIYF
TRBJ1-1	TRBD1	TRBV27	CASSYGQGNTEAFF
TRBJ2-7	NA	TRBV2	CASSERGLLYEQYF
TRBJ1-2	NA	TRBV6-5	CASSYSVGYTF
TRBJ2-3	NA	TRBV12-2	CASRLVLLSGSSTDTQYF
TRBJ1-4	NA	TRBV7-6	CASSLGGTPGEKLFF
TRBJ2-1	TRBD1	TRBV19	CASSTPDRGLLRNEQFF
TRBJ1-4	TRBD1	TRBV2	CASSEETGGLNEKLFF
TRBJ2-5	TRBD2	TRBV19	CASSIGASGGRYQETQYF
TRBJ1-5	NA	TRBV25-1	CASSEEGVQPQHF
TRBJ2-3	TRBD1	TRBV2	CASSAQGLTDTQYF
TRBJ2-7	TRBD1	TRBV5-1	CASSPDRGGAYEQYF
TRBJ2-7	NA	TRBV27	CASSLSSQGLYYEQYF
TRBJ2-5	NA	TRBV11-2	CASSLARRGGGETQYF
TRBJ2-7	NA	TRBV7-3	CASSSDGGGRREQYF
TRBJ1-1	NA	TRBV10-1	CASSEGGSTEAFF
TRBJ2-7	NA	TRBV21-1	CASSFDRGTSYEQYF
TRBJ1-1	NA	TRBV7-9	CSSSTGPEAFF
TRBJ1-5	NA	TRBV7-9	CASSLSGSHQPQHF
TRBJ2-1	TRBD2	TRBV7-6	CASSLGTSGSNEQFF
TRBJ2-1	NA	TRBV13	CASIGQPRNEQFF
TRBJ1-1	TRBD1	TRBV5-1	CASSMPGQGNTEAFF
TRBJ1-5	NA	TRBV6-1	CASSEAGAQPQHF
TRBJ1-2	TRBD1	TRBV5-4	CASSPVGTGENYGYTF
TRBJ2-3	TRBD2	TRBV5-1	CASRSGLAVTSPPDTQYF
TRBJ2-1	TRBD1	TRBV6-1	CASSAYTGGTSAVYNEQFF
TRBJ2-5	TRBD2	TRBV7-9	CASSPLASGMETQYF
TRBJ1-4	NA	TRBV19	CASSIKTAGAKLFF
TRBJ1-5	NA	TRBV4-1	CASSQEGPGFSNQPQHF
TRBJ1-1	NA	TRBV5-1	CASGLPTGNTEAFF
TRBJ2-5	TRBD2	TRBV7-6	CASSSLAGVAQETQYF
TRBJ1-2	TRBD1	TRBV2	CASSEETGQLNYGYTF
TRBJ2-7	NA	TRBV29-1	CSLQGFRRYEQYF
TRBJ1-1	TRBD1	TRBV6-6	CASSYSKTGRIAEAFF
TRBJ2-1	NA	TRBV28	CASRPGGSSYNEQFF
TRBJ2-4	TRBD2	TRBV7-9	CASSSPGAGVIDKNIQYF
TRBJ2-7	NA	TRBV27	CASSSSGAKTYEQYF
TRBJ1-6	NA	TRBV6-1	CASSAVFSNSPLHF
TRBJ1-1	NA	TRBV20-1	CSGPLNTEAFF
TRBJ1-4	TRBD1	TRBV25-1	CASSDSRQGQNEKLFF
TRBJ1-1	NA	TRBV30	CAWRGGGATEAFF
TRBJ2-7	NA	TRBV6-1	CASSQAYEQYF
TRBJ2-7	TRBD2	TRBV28	CASSPPSGGAYEQYF
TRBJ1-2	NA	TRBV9	CASSPEGRATGYGYTF
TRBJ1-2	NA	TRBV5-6	CASSLLTGEKAYGYTF
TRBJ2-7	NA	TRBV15	CATSPAGYEQYF
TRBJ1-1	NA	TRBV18	CASSLLPGQLNTEAFF